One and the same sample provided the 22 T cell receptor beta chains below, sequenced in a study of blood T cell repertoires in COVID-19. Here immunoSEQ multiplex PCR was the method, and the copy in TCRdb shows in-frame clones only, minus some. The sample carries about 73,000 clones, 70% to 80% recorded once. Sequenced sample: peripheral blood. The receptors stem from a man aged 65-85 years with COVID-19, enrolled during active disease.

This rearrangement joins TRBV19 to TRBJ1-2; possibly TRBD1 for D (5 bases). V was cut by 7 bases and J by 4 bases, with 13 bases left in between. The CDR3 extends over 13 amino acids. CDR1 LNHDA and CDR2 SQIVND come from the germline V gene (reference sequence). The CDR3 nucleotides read TGTGCCAGTATGTCAAGGGGCCGCTATGGCTACACCTTC. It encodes CASMSRGRYGYTF.

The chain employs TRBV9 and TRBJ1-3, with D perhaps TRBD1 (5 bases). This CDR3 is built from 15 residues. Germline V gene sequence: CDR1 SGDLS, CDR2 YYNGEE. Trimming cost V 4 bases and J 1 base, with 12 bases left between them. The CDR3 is CASSLRGGSGNTIYF. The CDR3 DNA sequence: TGTGCCAGCAGCCTCCGGGGGGGTTCTGGAAACACCATATATTTT.

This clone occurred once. CDR3 protein: CASRETGRNTEAFF. The CDR3 coding sequence is TGTGCCAGCAGAGAGACAGGGAGGAACACTGAAGCTTTCTTT. The chain carries TRBV28 and TRBJ1-1, with TRBD1 matching over 7 bases. J was trimmed by 1 base and V by 6 bases; bases with no gene match: 5. Germline V CDR1 and CDR2: MDHEN, SYDVKM. The length of the CDR3 is 14 residues.

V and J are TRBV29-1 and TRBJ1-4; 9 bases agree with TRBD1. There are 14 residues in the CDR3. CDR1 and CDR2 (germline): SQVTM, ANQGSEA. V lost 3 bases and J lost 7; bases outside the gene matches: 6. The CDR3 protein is CSVETGGGSEKLFF. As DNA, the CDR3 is TGCAGCGTTGAGACAGGGGGTGGGAGTGAAAAACTGTTTTTT.

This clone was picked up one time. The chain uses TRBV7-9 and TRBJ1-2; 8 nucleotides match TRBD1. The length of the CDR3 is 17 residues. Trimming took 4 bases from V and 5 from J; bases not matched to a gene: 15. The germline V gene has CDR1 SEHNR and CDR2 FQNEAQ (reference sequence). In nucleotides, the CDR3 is TGTGCCAGCAGCTCTTACCCTGGACAGGGAAATTGGTATGGCTACACCTTC. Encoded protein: CASSSYPGQGNWYGYTF.

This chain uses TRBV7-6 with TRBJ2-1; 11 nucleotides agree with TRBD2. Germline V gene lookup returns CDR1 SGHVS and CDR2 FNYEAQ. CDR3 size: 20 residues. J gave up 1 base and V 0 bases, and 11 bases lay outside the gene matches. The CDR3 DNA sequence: TGTGCCAGCAGCTTAGCGCGAGCGGGACTAGCGGTAGGTTCCTACAATGAGCAGTTCTTC. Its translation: CASSLARAGLAVGSYNEQFF.

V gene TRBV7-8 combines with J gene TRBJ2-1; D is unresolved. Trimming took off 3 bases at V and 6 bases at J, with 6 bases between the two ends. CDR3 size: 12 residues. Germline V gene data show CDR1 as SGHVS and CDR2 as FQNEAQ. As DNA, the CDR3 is TGTGCCAGCAGCTTCCTACTCAATGAGCAGTTCTTC. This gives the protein CASSFLLNEQFF.

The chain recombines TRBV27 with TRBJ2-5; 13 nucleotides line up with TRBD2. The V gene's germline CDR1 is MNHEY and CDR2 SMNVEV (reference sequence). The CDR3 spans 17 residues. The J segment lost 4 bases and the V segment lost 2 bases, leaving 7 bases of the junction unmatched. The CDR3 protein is CASSLEYRLAGGETQYF. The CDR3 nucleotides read TGTGCCAGCAGTTTAGAGTATCGACTAGCGGGAGGAGAGACCCAGTACTTC.

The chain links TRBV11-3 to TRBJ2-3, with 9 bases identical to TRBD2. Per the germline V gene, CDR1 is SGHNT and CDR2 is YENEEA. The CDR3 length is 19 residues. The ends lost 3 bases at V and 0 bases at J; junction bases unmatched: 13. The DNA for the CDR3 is TGTGCCAGCAGCTTGGAGGGAGGAGCGGGAGGACCTAGCACAGATACGCAGTATTTT. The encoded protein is CASSLEGGAGGPSTDTQYF.

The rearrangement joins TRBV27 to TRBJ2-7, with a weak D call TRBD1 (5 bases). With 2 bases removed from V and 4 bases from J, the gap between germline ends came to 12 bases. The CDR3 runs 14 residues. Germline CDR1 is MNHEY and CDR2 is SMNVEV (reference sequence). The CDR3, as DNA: TGTGCCAGCAGTTTAAAGGGGCGTCCTTACGAGCAGTACTTC. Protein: CASSLKGRPYEQYF.

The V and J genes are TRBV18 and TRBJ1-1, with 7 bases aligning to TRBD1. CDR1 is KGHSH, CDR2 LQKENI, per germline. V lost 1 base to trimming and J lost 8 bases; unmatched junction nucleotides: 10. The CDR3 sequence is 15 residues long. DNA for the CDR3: TGTGCCAGCTCACCACAACCGCCTGAGGGGGCAGAAGCTTTCTTT. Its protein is CASSPQPPEGAEAFF.

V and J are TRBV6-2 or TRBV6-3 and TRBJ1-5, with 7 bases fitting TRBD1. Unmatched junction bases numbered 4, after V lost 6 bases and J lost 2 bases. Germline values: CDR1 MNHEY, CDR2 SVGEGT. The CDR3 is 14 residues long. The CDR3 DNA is TGTGCCAGCAGCGCCGGGACAGGCAATCAGCCCCAGCATTTT. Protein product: CASSAGTGNQPQHF.

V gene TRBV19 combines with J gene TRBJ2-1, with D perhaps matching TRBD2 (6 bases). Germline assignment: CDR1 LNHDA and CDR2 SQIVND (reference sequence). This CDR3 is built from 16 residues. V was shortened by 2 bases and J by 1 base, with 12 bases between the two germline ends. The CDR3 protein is CASSINGGRSYNEQFF. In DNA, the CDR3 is TGTGCCAGTAGTATAAACGGGGGTAGATCCTACAATGAGCAGTTCTTC.

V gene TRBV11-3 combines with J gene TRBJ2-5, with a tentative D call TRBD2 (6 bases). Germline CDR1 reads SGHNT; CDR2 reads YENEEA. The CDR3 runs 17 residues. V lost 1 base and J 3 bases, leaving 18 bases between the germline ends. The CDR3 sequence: CASSLGHRRAVEETQYF. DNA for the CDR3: TGTGCCAGCAGCTTAGGTCACAGGAGGGCCGTAGAAGAGACCCAGTACTTC.

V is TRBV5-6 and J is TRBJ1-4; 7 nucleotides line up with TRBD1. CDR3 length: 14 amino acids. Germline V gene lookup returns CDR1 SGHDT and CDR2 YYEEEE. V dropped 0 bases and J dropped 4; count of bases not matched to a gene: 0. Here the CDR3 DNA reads TGTGCCAGCAGCTTGGGACAGGGTAATGAAAAACTGTTTTTT. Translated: CASSLGQGNEKLFF. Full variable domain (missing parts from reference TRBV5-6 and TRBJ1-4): DAGVTQSPTHLIKTRGQQVTLRCSPKSGHDTVSWYQQALGQGPQFIFQYYEEEERQRGNFPDRFSGHQFPNYSSELNVNALLLGDSALYLCASSLGQGNEKLFFGSGTQLSVL.

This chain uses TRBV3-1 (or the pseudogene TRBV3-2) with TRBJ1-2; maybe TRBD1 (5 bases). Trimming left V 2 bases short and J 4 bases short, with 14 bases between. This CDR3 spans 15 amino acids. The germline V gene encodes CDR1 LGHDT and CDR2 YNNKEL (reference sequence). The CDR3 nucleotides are TGTGCCAGCAGCCAATCTTGGGGGGAAGTCTATGGCTACACCTTC. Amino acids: CASSQSWGEVYGYTF.

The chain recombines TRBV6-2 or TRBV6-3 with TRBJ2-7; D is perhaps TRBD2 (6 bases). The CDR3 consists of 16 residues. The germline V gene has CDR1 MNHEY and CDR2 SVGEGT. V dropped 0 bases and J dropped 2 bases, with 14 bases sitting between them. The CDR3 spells CASSYSRTTFPYEQYF. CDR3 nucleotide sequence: TGTGCCAGCAGTTACTCCCGGACTACCTTTCCCTACGAGCAGTACTTC.

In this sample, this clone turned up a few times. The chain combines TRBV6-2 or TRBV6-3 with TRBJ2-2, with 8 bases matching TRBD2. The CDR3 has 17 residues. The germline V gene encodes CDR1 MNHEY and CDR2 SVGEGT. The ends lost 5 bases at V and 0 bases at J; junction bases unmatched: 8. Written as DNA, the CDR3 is TGTGCCAGCAGTAGTGCCACTAGCGGAACGAACACCGGGGAGCTGTTTTTT. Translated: CASSSATSGTNTGELFF.

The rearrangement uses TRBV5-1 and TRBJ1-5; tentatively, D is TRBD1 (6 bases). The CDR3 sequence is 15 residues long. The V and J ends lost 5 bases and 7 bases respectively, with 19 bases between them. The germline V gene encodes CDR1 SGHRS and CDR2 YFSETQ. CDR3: CASRAKQGLDQPQHF. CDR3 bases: TGCGCCAGCAGGGCAAAACAGGGTTTAGACCAGCCCCAGCATTTT.

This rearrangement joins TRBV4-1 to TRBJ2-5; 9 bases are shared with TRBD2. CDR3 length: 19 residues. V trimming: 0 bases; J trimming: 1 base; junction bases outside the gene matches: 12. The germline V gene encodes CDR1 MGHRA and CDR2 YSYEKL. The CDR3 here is CASSQDTLVLAGIQETQYF. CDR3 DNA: TGCGCCAGCAGCCAAGACACCCTCGTGCTAGCGGGGATCCAAGAGACCCAGTACTTC.

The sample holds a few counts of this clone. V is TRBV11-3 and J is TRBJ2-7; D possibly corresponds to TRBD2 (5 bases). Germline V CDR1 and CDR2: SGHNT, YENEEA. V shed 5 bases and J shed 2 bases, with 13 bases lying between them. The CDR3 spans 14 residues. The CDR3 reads CASSAYGEPYEQYF. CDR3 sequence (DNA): TGTGCCAGCAGCGCCTACGGGGAGCCCTACGAGCAGTACTTC. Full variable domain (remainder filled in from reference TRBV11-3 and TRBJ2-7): EAGVVQSPRYKIIEKKQPVAFWCNPISGHNTLYWYLQNLGQGPELLIRYENEEAVDDSQLPKDRFSAERLKGVDSTLKIQPAELGDSAVYLCASSAYGEPYEQYFGPGTRLTVT.

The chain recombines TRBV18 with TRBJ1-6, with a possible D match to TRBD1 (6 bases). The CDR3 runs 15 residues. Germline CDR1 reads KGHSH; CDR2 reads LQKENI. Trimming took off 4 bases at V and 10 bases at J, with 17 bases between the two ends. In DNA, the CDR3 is TGTGCCAGCTCACTGGGCGCGGGGGCGGACTCACCCCTCCACTTT. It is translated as CASSLGAGADSPLHF. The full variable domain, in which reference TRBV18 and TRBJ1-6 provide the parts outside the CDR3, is NAGVMQNPRHLVRRRGQEARLRCSPMKGHSHVYWYRQLPEEGLKFMVYLQKENIIDESGMPKERFSAEFPKEGPSILRIQQVVRGDSAAYFCASSLGAGADSPLHFGNGTRLTVT.